This T cell receptor (beta chain) was identified in a study of cytomegalovirus exposure and HLA in healthy donors. The CDR3 totals 14 residues. From germline, CDR1 is GTSNPN and CDR2 SVGIG (reference sequence). V was trimmed by 0 bases and J by 6 bases, leaving 15 bases between them. The PCR used 60 Vbeta and 13 Jbeta primers. Sequencing used immunoSEQ multiplex PCR; TCRdb keeps in-frame clones, though not all of them. The sample yields some 140,000 clones, around 80% seen once. The rearrangement joins TRBV30 to TRBJ2-7, with D possibly being TRBD2 (7 bases). The clonotype comes from a man aged 25 to 45 in good health. The sequenced sample consisted of PBMCs. CDR3 DNA: TGTGCCTGGAGTGTTGGGGGACGGGGGGCCGAGCAGTACTTC. Protein sequence: CAWSVGGRGAEQYF.